These T cell receptor beta chains were read from a single sample in a study of molecular identifiers for immune sequencing clone quantification. In TCRdb, the PCR reads were re-called with MiXCR into one record per CDR3 protein. The sample contains 490,000 or so distinct CDR3 sequences, 20% to 25% of which appear only once. Material: naive CD8+ T cells from blood, with Jurkat cell RNA spiked in. Source of these receptors: a human donor in good health. Some libraries in this study had Jurkat cell RNA spiked in. CDR3s include the opening cysteine and the closing phenylalanine or tryptophan. The order of the fields is V gene, clone size, J gene, D gene, CDR3 protein, CDR3 DNA. The D gene is left open where the match is weak. A row's size may be missing; if present it is once, few, many or a size class.

v_gene: TRBV29-1
abundance: many
j_gene: TRBJ2-7
d_gene: NA
CDR3aa: CSARLESTYEQYF
CDR3nt: TGCAGCGCCCGACTAGAAAGCACCTACGAGCAGTACTTC

v_gene: TRBV6-1
abundance: few
j_gene: TRBJ2-6
d_gene: NA
CDR3aa: CASIPGRSGDSGANVLTF
CDR3nt: TGTGCCAGCATCCCAGGGAGGTCTGGGGATTCTGGGGCCAACGTCCTGACTTTC

v_gene: TRBV27
abundance: NA
j_gene: TRBJ2-7
d_gene: NA
CDR3aa: CASSQTPGSYEQYF
CDR3nt: TGTGCCAGCAGTCAAACCCCGGGCAGCTACGAGCAGTACTTC

v_gene: TRBV30
abundance: once
j_gene: TRBJ1-1
d_gene: NA
CDR3aa: CARSVSNTEAFF
CDR3nt: TGTGCCCGGAGTGTATCTAACACTGAAGCTTTCTTT

v_gene: TRBV6-2/TRBV6-3
abundance: few
j_gene: TRBJ2-7
d_gene: NA
CDR3aa: CASQELDRWQYF
CDR3nt: TGTGCCAGCCAGGAACTGGACCGTTGGCAGTACTTC

v_gene: TRBV6-2/TRBV6-3
abundance: few
j_gene: TRBJ2-2
d_gene: NA
CDR3aa: CASQVGGANTGELFF
CDR3nt: TGTGCCAGCCAGGTTGGGGGAGCGAACACCGGGGAGCTGTTTTTT

v_gene: TRBV5-1
abundance: many
j_gene: TRBJ2-7
d_gene: TRBD1
CDR3aa: CASSAGQGFYEQYF
CDR3nt: TGCGCCAGCAGCGCGGGACAGGGTTTCTACGAGCAGTACTTC

v_gene: TRBV4-2
abundance: NA
j_gene: TRBJ2-7
d_gene: TRBD2
CDR3aa: CASSQDPLAGGGYEQYF
CDR3nt: TGTGCCAGCAGCCAAGATCCGCTAGCGGGAGGAGGCTACGAGCAGTACTTC

v_gene: TRBV7-2
abundance: NA
j_gene: TRBJ1-2
d_gene: NA
CDR3aa: CASSLDAYGYAF
CDR3nt: TGTGCCAGCAGCTTAGATGCCTATGGCTACGCCTTC

v_gene: TRBV29-1
abundance: many
j_gene: TRBJ2-7
d_gene: NA
CDR3aa: CSVDTGDEQYF
CDR3nt: TGCAGCGTTGACACCGGGGACGAGCAGTACTTC

v_gene: TRBV7-9
abundance: many
j_gene: TRBJ2-3
d_gene: NA
CDR3aa: CASSSPRTTRDTQYF
CDR3nt: TGTGCCAGCAGCTCCCCCAGGACTACCCGAGATACGCAGTATTTT

v_gene: TRBV30
abundance: many
j_gene: TRBJ2-7
d_gene: NA
CDR3aa: CAWSVISYEQYF
CDR3nt: TGTGCCTGGAGTGTAATTTCCTACGAGCAGTACTTC

v_gene: TRBV7-9
abundance: NA
j_gene: TRBJ2-7
d_gene: NA
CDR3aa: CASSLLKGGHHYEQYF
CDR3nt: TGTGCCAGCAGCTTATTGAAGGGGGGACACCACTACGAGCAGTACTTC

v_gene: TRBV5-6
abundance: few
j_gene: TRBJ2-3
d_gene: NA
CDR3aa: CASSLDLGSTDTQYF
CDR3nt: TGTGCCAGCAGCTTGGACCTCGGCAGCACAGATACGCAGTATTTT

v_gene: TRBV7-9
abundance: NA
j_gene: TRBJ2-3
d_gene: TRBD1
CDR3aa: CANSLDRGRVDTQYF
CDR3nt: TGTGCCAACAGCCTAGACAGGGGGCGCGTAGATACGCAGTATTTT

v_gene: TRBV11-2
abundance: many
j_gene: TRBJ1-1
d_gene: NA
CDR3aa: CASSLGAGSTEAFF
CDR3nt: TGTGCCAGCAGCTTAGGCGCAGGTAGCACTGAAGCTTTCTTT

v_gene: TRBV7-2
abundance: many
j_gene: TRBJ2-3
d_gene: TRBD2
CDR3aa: CASSLEVGLAGGQEKDTQYF
CDR3nt: TGTGCCAGCAGCTTAGAAGTGGGACTAGCGGGGGGGCAGGAAAAAGATACGCAGTATTTT

v_gene: TRBV19
abundance: NA
j_gene: TRBJ2-7
d_gene: TRBD1
CDR3aa: CASSPRTGIEVEQYF
CDR3nt: TGTGCCAGTAGTCCGAGGACAGGGATTGAAGTTGAGCAGTACTTC

v_gene: TRBV19
abundance: NA
j_gene: TRBJ2-5
d_gene: NA
CDR3aa: CASSIGRGLEETQYF
CDR3nt: TGTGCCAGTAGTATTGGCAGGGGACTTGAGGAGACCCAGTACTTC

v_gene: TRBV20-1
abundance: few
j_gene: TRBJ1-4
d_gene: NA
CDR3aa: CSARDREGSTNEKLFF
CDR3nt: TGCAGTGCTAGAGATCGCGAGGGTAGTACTAATGAAAAACTGTTTTTT

v_gene: TRBV4-1
abundance: many
j_gene: TRBJ2-3
d_gene: NA
CDR3aa: CASRGTDTQYF
CDR3nt: TGCGCCAGCAGAGGCACAGATACGCAGTATTTT

v_gene: TRBV5-4
abundance: NA
j_gene: TRBJ2-2
d_gene: TRBD2
CDR3aa: CASSWGLAGTGELFF
CDR3nt: TGTGCCAGCAGCTGGGGACTAGCGGGCACCGGGGAGCTGTTTTTT

v_gene: TRBV12-3/TRBV12-4
abundance: NA
j_gene: TRBJ2-3
d_gene: NA
CDR3aa: CASSNWGAEKVDTQYF
CDR3nt: TGTGCCAGCAGCAACTGGGGAGCTGAAAAGGTAGATACGCAGTATTTT

v_gene: TRBV7-2
abundance: many
j_gene: TRBJ1-5
d_gene: NA
CDR3aa: CASSLDWGVGQPQHF
CDR3nt: TGTGCCAGCAGCTTAGATTGGGGGGTGGGTCAGCCCCAGCATTTT

v_gene: TRBV12-3/TRBV12-4
abundance: many
j_gene: TRBJ1-1
d_gene: NA
CDR3aa: CASSSGHSVEAFF
CDR3nt: TGTGCCAGCAGCTCGGGACATTCAGTAGAAGCTTTCTTT

v_gene: TRBV20-1
abundance: many
j_gene: TRBJ1-5
d_gene: NA
CDR3aa: CSATQKGQFSNQPQHF
CDR3nt: TGCAGTGCTACCCAGAAGGGGCAGTTCAGCAATCAGCCCCAGCATTTT

v_gene: TRBV4-3
abundance: few
j_gene: TRBJ2-1
d_gene: NA
CDR3aa: CASSQDEGMGYNEQFF
CDR3nt: TGCGCCAGCAGCCAAGATGAGGGGATGGGATACAATGAGCAGTTCTTC

v_gene: TRBV28
abundance: NA
j_gene: TRBJ2-5
d_gene: TRBD1
CDR3aa: CASSSPTTGQNFQGTQYF
CDR3nt: TGTGCCAGCAGTAGCCCCACCACGGGACAGAATTTTCAAGGGACCCAGTACTTC

v_gene: TRBV5-4
abundance: few
j_gene: TRBJ2-7
d_gene: NA
CDR3aa: CASSLWGLEQYF
CDR3nt: TGTGCCAGCAGCTTGTGGGGCCTCGAGCAGTACTTC

v_gene: TRBV9
abundance: many
j_gene: TRBJ2-2
d_gene: TRBD2
CDR3aa: CASSVKREGPDTGELFF
CDR3nt: TGTGCCAGCAGCGTGAAGCGGGAGGGCCCGGACACCGGGGAGCTGTTTTTT

v_gene: TRBV28
abundance: few
j_gene: TRBJ1-5
d_gene: TRBD1
CDR3aa: CASSPLGQGYQPQHF
CDR3nt: TGTGCCAGCAGTCCTCTTGGACAGGGTTACCAGCCCCAGCATTTT

v_gene: TRBV7-3
abundance: NA
j_gene: TRBJ2-3
d_gene: NA
CDR3aa: CASSIIHTDTQYF
CDR3nt: TGTGCCAGCAGTATTATTCACACAGATACGCAGTATTTT

v_gene: TRBV12-3/TRBV12-4
abundance: few
j_gene: TRBJ2-1
d_gene: NA
CDR3aa: CASSFQVFNEQFF
CDR3nt: TGTGCCAGCAGTTTTCAGGTATTCAATGAGCAGTTCTTC

v_gene: TRBV4-1
abundance: NA
j_gene: TRBJ1-1
d_gene: NA
CDR3aa: CASSQERNTEAFF
CDR3nt: TGCGCCAGCAGCCAAGAGAGGAACACTGAAGCTTTCTTT

v_gene: TRBV29-1
abundance: many
j_gene: TRBJ1-1
d_gene: NA
CDR3aa: CSIPWGAEAFF
CDR3nt: TGCAGTATCCCTTGGGGCGCTGAAGCTTTCTTT

v_gene: TRBV6-2/TRBV6-3
abundance: many
j_gene: TRBJ2-1
d_gene: NA
CDR3aa: CASSYSLLGEQFF
CDR3nt: TGTGCCAGCAGTTACTCTCTCTTAGGTGAGCAGTTCTTC

v_gene: TRBV4-2
abundance: NA
j_gene: TRBJ1-1
d_gene: NA
CDR3aa: CASGQDGVEGDEAFF
CDR3nt: TGTGCCAGCGGCCAAGATGGGGTCGAAGGGGATGAAGCTTTCTTT

v_gene: TRBV18
abundance: few
j_gene: TRBJ2-3
d_gene: TRBD2
CDR3aa: CASSPPGGSYTDTQYF
CDR3nt: TGTGCCAGCTCACCACCGGGCGGGAGCTACACAGATACGCAGTATTTT

v_gene: TRBV15
abundance: few
j_gene: TRBJ2-5
d_gene: NA
CDR3aa: CATSTRGAYQETQYF
CDR3nt: TGTGCCACCAGCACACGGGGGGCCTACCAAGAGACCCAGTACTTC

v_gene: TRBV4-3
abundance: few
j_gene: TRBJ2-1
d_gene: NA
CDR3aa: CASSLSVAENNEQFF
CDR3nt: TGCGCCAGCAGCCTTTCGGTAGCCGAGAACAATGAGCAGTTCTTC

v_gene: TRBV4-1
abundance: few
j_gene: TRBJ2-2
d_gene: TRBD2
CDR3aa: CASSIAGGPNTGELFF
CDR3nt: TGCGCCAGCAGTATAGCGGGGGGGCCTAACACCGGGGAGCTGTTTTTT

v_gene: TRBV6-5
abundance: NA
j_gene: TRBJ1-2
d_gene: TRBD1
CDR3aa: CASSPDRVVYGYTF
CDR3nt: TGTGCCAGCAGCCCGGACAGGGTAGTCTATGGCTACACCTTC

v_gene: TRBV30
abundance: many
j_gene: TRBJ1-1
d_gene: NA
CDR3aa: CAWSVLVTEAFF
CDR3nt: TGTGCCTGGAGTGTACTGGTCACTGAAGCTTTCTTT

v_gene: TRBV27
abundance: NA
j_gene: TRBJ2-7
d_gene: TRBD2
CDR3aa: CASARTSGTYEQYF
CDR3nt: TGTGCCAGCGCCAGGACTAGCGGGACGTACGAGCAGTACTTC

v_gene: TRBV28
abundance: many
j_gene: TRBJ2-3
d_gene: NA
CDR3aa: CASSSENADTQYF
CDR3nt: TGTGCCAGCAGTTCTGAGAATGCAGATACGCAGTATTTT

v_gene: TRBV30
abundance: few
j_gene: TRBJ1-1
d_gene: NA
CDR3aa: CAWSSPSEARNTEAFF
CDR3nt: TGTGCCTGGAGTTCCCCGTCGGAGGCCCGGAACACTGAAGCTTTCTTT

v_gene: TRBV7-9
abundance: many
j_gene: TRBJ2-3
d_gene: NA
CDR3aa: CASSRYPTDTQYF
CDR3nt: TGTGCCAGCAGCCGTTATCCCACAGATACGCAGTATTTT

v_gene: TRBV27
abundance: few
j_gene: TRBJ1-1
d_gene: NA
CDR3aa: CASSPVKVEGPMNTEAFF
CDR3nt: TGTGCCAGCAGTCCCGTTAAGGTTGAGGGGCCCATGAACACTGAAGCTTTCTTT

v_gene: TRBV6-5
abundance: many
j_gene: TRBJ1-1
d_gene: NA
CDR3aa: CASSYRVNTEAFF
CDR3nt: TGTGCCAGCAGTTACAGAGTGAACACTGAAGCTTTCTTT

v_gene: TRBV28
abundance: few
j_gene: TRBJ2-7
d_gene: NA
CDR3aa: CASSPLQEVDEQYF
CDR3nt: TGTGCCAGCAGTCCCCTTCAAGAAGTCGACGAGCAGTACTTC

v_gene: TRBV6-5
abundance: NA
j_gene: TRBJ2-6
d_gene: NA
CDR3aa: CASHQGAGANVLTF
CDR3nt: TGTGCCAGCCATCAGGGAGCTGGGGCCAACGTCCTGACTTTC

v_gene: TRBV6-5
abundance: few
j_gene: TRBJ2-2
d_gene: TRBD2
CDR3aa: CASSYPGGAAGELFF
CDR3nt: TGTGCCAGCAGTTACCCCGGGGGGGCGGCCGGGGAGCTGTTTTTT

v_gene: TRBV13
abundance: NA
j_gene: TRBJ2-3
d_gene: TRBD1
CDR3aa: CASSTLATGESTDTQYF
CDR3nt: TGTGCCAGCAGCACCCTTGCGACAGGGGAAAGCACAGATACGCAGTATTTT

v_gene: TRBV4-3
abundance: many
j_gene: TRBJ2-7
d_gene: TRBD1
CDR3aa: CASSQDWGRGYEQYF
CDR3nt: TGCGCCAGCAGCCAAGATTGGGGCAGGGGGTACGAGCAGTACTTC